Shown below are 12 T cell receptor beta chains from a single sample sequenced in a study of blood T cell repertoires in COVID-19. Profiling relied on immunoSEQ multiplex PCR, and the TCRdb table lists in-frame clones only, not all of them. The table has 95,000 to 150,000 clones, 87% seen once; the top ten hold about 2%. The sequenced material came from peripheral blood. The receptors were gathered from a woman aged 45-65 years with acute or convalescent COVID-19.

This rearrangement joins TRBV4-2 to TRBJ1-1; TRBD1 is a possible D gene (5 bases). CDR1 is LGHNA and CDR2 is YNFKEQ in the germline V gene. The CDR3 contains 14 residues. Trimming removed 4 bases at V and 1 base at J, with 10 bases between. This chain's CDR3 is CASSLLGENTEAFF. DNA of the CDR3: TGTGCCAGCAGCCTCCTAGGGGAGAACACTGAAGCTTTCTTT.

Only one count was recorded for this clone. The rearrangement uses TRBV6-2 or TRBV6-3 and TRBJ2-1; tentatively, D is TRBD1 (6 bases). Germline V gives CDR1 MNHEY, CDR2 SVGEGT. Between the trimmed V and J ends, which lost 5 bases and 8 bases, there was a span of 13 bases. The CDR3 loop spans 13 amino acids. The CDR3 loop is CASSPNRAHEQFF. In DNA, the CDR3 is TGTGCCAGCAGTCCCAACAGGGCCCATGAGCAGTTCTTC.

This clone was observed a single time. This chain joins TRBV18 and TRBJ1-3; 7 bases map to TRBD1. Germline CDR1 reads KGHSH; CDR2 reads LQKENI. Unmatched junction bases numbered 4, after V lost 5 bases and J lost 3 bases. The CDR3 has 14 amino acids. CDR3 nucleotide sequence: TGTGCCAGCTCATCCCAGGGGGATGGAAACACCATATATTTT. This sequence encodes CASSSQGDGNTIYF.

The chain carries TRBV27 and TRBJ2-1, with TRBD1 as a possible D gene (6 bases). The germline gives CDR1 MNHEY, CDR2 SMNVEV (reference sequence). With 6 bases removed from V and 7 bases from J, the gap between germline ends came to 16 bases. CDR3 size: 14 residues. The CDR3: CASSLESRGNEQFF. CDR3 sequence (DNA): TGTGCCAGCAGCTTGGAGAGCAGGGGAAATGAGCAGTTCTTC.

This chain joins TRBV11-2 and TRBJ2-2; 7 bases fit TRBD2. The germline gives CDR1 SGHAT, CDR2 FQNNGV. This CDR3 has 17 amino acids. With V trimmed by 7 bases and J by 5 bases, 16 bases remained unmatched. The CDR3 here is CASTHLSGRALTGELFF. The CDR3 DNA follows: TGTGCCAGCACCCATCTTAGTGGGAGGGCCTTGACCGGGGAGCTGTTTTTT.

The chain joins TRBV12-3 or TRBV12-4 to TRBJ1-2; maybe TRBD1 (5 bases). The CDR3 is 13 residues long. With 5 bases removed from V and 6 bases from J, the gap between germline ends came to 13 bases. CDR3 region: CASSPSGGNGYTF. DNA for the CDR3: TGTGCCAGCAGTCCATCGGGGGGAAATGGCTACACCTTC.

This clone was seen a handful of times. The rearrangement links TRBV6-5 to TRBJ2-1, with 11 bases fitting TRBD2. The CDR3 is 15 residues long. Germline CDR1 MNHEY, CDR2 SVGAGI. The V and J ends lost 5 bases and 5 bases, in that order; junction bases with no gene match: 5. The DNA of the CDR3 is TGTGCCAGCAGTCTCCTAGCGGGGGGAAACAATGAGCAGTTCTTC. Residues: CASSLLAGGNNEQFF.

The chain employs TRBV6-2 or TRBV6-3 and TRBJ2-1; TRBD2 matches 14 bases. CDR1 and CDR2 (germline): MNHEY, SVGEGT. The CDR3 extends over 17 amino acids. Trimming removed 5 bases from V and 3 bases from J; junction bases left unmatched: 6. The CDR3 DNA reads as TGTGCCAGCAGTCGTCGGACTAGCGGGGGGCGCTACAATGAGCAGTTCTTC. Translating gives CASSRRTSGGRYNEQFF.

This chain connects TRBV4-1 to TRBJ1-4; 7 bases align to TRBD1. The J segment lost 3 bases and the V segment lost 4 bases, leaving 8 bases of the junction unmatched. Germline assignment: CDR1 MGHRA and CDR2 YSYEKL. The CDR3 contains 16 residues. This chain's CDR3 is CASSRQQGTANEKLFF. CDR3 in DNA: TGCGCCAGCAGCCGCCAACAGGGGACGGCTAATGAAAAACTGTTTTTT.

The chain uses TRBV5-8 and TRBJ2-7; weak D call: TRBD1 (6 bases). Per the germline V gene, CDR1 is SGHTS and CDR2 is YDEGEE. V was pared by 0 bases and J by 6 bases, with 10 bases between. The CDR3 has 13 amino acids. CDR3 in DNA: TGTGCCAGCAGCTTGGGGGTAGGGGGCGAGCAGTACTTC. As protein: CASSLGVGGEQYF.

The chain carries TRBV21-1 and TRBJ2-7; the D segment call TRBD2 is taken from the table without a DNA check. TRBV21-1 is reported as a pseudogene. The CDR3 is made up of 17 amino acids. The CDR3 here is CASSNVRAGGLVYEQYF. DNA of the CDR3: TGTGCCAGCAGCAACGTAAGAGCGGGGGGGCTGGTCTACGAGCAGTACTTC.

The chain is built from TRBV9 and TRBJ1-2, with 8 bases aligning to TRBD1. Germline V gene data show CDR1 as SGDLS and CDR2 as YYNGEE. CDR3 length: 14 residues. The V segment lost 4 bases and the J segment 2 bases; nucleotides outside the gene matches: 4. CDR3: CASSRQGRNYGYTF. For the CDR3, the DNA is TGTGCCAGCAGCCGACAGGGGAGGAACTATGGCTACACCTTC.